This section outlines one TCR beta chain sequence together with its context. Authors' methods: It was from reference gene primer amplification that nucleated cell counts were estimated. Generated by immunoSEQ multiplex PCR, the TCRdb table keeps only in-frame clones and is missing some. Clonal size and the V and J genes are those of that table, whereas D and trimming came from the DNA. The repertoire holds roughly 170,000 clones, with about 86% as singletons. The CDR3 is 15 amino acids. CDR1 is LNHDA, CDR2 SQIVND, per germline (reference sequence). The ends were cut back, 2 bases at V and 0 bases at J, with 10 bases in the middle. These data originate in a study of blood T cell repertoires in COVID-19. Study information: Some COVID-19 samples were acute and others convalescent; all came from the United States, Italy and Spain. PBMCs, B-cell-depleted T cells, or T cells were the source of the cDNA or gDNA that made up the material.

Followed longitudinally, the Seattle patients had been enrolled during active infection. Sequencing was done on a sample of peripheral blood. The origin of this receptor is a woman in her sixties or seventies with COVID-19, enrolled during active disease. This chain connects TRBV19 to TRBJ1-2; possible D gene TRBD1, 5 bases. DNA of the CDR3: TGTGCCAGTAGTATATACGGGGACTCTAACTATGGCTACACCTTC. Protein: CASSIYGDSNYGYTF.